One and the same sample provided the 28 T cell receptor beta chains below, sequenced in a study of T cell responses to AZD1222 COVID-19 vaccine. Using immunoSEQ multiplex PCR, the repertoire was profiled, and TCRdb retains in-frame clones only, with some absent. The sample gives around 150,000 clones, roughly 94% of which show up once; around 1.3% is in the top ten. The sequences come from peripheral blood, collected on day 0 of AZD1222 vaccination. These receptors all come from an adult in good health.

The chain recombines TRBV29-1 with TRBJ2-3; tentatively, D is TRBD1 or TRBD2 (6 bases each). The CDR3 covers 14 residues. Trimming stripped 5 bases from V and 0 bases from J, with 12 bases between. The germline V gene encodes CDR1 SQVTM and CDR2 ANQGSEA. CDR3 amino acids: CSVQGTSSTDTQYF. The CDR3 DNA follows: TGCAGCGTTCAGGGGACTTCTAGCACAGATACGCAGTATTTT.

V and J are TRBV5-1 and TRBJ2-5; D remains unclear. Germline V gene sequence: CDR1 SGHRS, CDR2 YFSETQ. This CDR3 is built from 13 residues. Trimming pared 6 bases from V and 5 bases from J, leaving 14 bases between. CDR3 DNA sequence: TGCGCCAGCATGAGACAAGGCGGTGAGACCCAGTACTTC. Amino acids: CASMRQGGETQYF.

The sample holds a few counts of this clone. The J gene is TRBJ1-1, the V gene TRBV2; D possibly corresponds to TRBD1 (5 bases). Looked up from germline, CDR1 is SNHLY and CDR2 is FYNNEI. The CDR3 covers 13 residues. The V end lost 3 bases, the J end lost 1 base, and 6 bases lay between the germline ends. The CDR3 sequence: CASSEGRNTEAFF. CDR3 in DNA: TGTGCCAGCAGTGAGGGACGGAACACTGAAGCTTTCTTT.

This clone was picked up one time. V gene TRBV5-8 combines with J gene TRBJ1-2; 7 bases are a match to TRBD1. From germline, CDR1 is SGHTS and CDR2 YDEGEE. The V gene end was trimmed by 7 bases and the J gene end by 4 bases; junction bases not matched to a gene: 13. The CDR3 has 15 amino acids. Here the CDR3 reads CASGIRDRNLYGYTF. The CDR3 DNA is TGTGCCAGCGGGATCCGGGACAGAAACCTCTATGGCTACACCTTC.

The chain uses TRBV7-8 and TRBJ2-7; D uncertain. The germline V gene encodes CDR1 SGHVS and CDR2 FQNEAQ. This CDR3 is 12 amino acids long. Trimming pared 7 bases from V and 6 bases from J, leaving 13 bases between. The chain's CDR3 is CASIGRPGEQYV. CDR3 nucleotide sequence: TGTGCCAGCATAGGGCGTCCCGGCGAGCAGTACGTC.

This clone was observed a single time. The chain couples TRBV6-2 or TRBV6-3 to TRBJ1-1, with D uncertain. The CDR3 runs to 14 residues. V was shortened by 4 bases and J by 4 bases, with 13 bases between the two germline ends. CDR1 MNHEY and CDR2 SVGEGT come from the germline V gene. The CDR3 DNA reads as TGTGCCAGCAGTTTGCTTTTGCGCGGCACTGAAGCTTTCTTT. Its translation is CASSLLLRGTEAFF.

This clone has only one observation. The CDR3 reads CATSRDMTNTFTDTQYF. The DNA for the CDR3 is TGTGCCACCAGCAGAGATATGACCAATACCTTCACAGATACGCAGTATTTT. The chain carries TRBV15 and TRBJ2-3; D gene ambiguous. V dropped 0 bases and J dropped 2 bases, with 15 bases sitting between them. This CDR3 contains 17 residues. Per the germline V gene, CDR1 is LNHNV and CDR2 is YYDKDF (reference sequence).

As DNA, the CDR3 is TGTGCCATTTCCGACGGAGGCTTCTATGGCTACACCTTC. It yields the protein CAISDGGFYGYTF. The rearrangement uses TRBV12-3 or TRBV12-4 and TRBJ1-2; the D is unclear. V was cut by 10 bases and J by 4 bases, with 16 bases left in between. The CDR3 covers 13 residues.

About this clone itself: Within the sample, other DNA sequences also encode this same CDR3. CDR3 nucleotide sequence: TGTGCCAGCAGTTACAGTGGAGGCTATGGCTACACCTTC. It is translated as CASSYSGGYGYTF. The chain joins TRBV6-5 to TRBJ1-2; D gene uncertain. Germline lookup yields CDR1 MNHEY and CDR2 SVGAGI. V lost 2 bases to trimming and J lost 4 bases, with 8 bases between them. This CDR3 has 13 residues.

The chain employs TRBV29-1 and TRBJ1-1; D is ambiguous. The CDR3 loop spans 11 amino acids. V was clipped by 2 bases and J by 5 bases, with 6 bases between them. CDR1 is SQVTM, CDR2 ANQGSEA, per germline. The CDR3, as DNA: TGCAGCGTTGAAAAGACTACTGAAGCTTTCTTT. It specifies CSVEKTTEAFF.

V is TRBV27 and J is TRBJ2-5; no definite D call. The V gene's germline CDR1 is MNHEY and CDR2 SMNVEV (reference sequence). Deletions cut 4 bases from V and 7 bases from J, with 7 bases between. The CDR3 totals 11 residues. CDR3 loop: CASSSHGTQYF. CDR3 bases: TGTGCCAGCAGTTCCCATGGGACCCAGTACTTC.

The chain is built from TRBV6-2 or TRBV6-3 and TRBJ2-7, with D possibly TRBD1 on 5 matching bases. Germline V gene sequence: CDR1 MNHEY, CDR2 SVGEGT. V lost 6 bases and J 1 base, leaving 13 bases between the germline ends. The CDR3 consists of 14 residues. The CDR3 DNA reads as TGTGCCAGCAGCCCCCGGACACGTTCCTACGAGCAGTACGTC. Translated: CASSPRTRSYEQYV.

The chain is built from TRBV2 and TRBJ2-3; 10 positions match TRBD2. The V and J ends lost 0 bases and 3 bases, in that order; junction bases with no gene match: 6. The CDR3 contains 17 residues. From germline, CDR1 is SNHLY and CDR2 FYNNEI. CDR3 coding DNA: TGTGCCAGCAGTGAAGCTTCGGTAGCGGGAGGTACAGATACGCAGTATTTT. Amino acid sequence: CASSEASVAGGTDTQYF.

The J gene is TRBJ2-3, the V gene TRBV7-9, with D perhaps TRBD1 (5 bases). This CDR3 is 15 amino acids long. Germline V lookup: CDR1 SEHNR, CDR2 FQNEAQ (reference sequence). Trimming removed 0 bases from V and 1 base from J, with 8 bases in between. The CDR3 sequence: CASSLALRGTDTQYF. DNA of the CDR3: TGTGCCAGCAGCTTAGCCCTCAGGGGCACAGATACGCAGTATTTT.

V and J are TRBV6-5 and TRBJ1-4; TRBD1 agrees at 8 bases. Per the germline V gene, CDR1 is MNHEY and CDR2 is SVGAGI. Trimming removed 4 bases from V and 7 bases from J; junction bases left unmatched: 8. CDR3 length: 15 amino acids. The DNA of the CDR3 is TGTGCCAGCAGTTCGCGACAGGGGCGTAGTGAAAAACTGTTTTTT. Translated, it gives CASSSRQGRSEKLFF.

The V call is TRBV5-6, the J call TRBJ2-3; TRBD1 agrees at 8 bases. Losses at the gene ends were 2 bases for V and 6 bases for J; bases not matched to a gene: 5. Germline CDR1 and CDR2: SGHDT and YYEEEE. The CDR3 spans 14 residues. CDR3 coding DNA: TGTGCCAGCAGCTTCGGACAGGGAACGGATACGCAGTATTTT. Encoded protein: CASSFGQGTDTQYF.

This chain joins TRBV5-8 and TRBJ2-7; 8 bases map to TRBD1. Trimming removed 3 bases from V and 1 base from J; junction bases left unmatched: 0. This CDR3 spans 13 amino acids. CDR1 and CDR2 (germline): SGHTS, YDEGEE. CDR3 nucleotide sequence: TGTGCCAGCAGCTGGGACAGGTCCTACGAGCAGTACGTC. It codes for CASSWDRSYEQYV.

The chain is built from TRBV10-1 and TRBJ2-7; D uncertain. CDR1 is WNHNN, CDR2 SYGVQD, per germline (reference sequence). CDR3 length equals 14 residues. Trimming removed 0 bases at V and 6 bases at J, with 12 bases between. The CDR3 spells CASSESKEGGEQYV. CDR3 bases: TGCGCCAGCAGTGAGTCGAAGGAAGGTGGCGAGCAGTACGTC.

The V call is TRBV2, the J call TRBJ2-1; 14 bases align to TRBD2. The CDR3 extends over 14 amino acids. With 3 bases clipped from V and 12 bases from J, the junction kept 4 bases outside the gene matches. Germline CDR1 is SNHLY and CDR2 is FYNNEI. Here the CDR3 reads CASSDGLAGGGQFF. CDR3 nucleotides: TGTGCCAGCAGTGACGGACTAGCGGGAGGTGGGCAGTTCTTC.

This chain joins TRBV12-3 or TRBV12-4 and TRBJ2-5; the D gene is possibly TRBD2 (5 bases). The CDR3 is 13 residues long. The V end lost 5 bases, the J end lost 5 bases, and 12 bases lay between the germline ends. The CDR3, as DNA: TGTGCCAGCAGTCGCGACTACTTGGAGACCCAGTACTTC. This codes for CASSRDYLETQYF.

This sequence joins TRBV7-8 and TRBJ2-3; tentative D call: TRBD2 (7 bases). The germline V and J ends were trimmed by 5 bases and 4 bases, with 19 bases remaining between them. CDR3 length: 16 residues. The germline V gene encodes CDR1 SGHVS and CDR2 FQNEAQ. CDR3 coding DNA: TGTGCCAGCAGCCTCGGTACGGGGGGCCGACCAGATACGCAGTATTTT. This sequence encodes CASSLGTGGRPDTQYF.

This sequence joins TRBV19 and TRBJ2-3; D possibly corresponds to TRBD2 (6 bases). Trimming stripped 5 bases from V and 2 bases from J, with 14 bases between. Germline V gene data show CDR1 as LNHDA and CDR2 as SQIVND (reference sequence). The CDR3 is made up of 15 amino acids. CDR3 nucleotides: TGTGCCAGTAGTGTGGGTAGCGGCCCCACAGATACGCAGTATTTT. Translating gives CASSVGSGPTDTQYF.

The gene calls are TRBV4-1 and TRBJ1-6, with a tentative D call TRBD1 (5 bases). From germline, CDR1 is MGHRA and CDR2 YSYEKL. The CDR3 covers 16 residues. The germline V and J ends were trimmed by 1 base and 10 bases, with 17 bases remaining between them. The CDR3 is CASSQVGTQGWSPLHF. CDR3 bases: TGCGCCAGCAGCCAAGTGGGGACTCAGGGATGGTCACCCCTCCACTTT.

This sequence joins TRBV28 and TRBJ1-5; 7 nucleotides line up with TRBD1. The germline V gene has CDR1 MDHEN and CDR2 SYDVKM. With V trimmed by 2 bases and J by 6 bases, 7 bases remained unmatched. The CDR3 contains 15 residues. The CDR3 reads CASSLRQGVSQPQHF. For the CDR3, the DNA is TGTGCCAGCAGTTTACGCCAGGGGGTTAGTCAGCCCCAGCATTTT. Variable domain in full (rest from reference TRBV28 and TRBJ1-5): DVKVTQSSRYLVKRTGEKVFLECVQDMDHENMFWYRQDPGLGLRLIYFSYDVKMKEKGDIPEGYSVSREKKERFSLILESASTNQTSMYLCASSLRQGVSQPQHFGDGTRLSIL.

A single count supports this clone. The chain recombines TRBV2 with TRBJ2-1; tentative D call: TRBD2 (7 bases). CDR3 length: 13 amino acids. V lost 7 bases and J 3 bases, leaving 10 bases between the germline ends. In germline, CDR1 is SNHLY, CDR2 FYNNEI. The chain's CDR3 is CASKRGGYNEQFF. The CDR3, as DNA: TGTGCCAGCAAGAGGGGGGGCTACAATGAGCAGTTCTTC.

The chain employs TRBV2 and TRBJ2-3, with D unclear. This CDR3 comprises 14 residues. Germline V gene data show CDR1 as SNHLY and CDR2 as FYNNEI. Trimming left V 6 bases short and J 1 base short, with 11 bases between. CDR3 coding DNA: TGTGCCAGCAGACTTTACCCTGGCACAGATACGCAGTATTTT. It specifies CASRLYPGTDTQYF.

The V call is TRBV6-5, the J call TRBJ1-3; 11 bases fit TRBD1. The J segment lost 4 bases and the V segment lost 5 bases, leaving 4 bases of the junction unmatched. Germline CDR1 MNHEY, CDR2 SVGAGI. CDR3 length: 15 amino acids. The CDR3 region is CASSQDRGPGNTIYF. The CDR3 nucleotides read TGTGCCAGCAGTCAGGACAGGGGGCCGGGAAACACCATATATTTT.

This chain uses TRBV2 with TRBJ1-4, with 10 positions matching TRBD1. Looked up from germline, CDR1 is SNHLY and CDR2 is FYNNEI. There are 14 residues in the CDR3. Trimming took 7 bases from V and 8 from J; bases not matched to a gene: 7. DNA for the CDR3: TGTGCCAGCATGCGAGACAGGGGGCGAGAAAAACTGTTTTTT. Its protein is CASMRDRGREKLFF.